The next 8 T cell receptor beta chains were all read from a single sample in a study of sequential checkpoint blockade in melanoma. Libraries were prepared by immunoSEQ multiplex PCR; TCRdb keeps only in-frame clonotypes and omits some of them. Of about 20,000 clones detected, around 82% appear once; the ten largest clones hold under 65%. Sample treatment: randomized to nivolumab then ipilimumab (arm A) or the reverse (arm B). Source: CD8+ T cells sorted from blood (inferred from file names), taken from a patient given nivolumab and ipilimumab in sequence. The receptor source for this set is a human donor with melanoma.

The genes are TRBV10-3 and TRBJ2-1; 7 bases match TRBD1. This CDR3 contains 12 residues. Unmatched junction bases numbered 5, after V lost 1 base and J lost 14 bases. Germline V gene lookup returns CDR1 ENHRY and CDR2 SYGVKD. CDR3 coding DNA: TGTGCCATCAGTGAGTTCGGACAGGAGAAGTTCTTC. Its translation is CAISEFGQEKFF.

This clone was counted only a few times. V gene TRBV7-9 combines with J gene TRBJ2-7; maybe TRBD2 (7 bases). The germline V and J ends were trimmed by 8 bases and 5 bases, with 16 bases remaining between them. The CDR3 runs to 13 residues. Germline V gene data show CDR1 as SEHNR and CDR2 as FQNEAQ (reference sequence). CDR3 DNA: TGTGCCAGCGGGGGGGACACCCCCCACGAGCAGTACTTC. Protein sequence: CASGGDTPHEQYF.

The CDR3 is CASSPGTGGKTQYF. The CDR3 DNA reads TGTGCCAGCAGCCCCGGGACAGGTGGTAAGACCCAGTACTTC. V and J are TRBV27 and TRBJ2-5, with 8 bases lining up with TRBD1. Per the germline V gene, CDR1 is MNHEY and CDR2 is SMNVEV (reference sequence). After removal of 6 bases from V and 6 bases from J, the junction contained 9 bases not matched to a gene. The CDR3 length is 14 residues.

The chain uses TRBV7-8 and TRBJ2-5; TRBD1 agrees at 8 bases. V lost 1 base and J lost 13; bases outside the gene matches: 11. Per the germline V gene, CDR1 is SGHVS and CDR2 is FQNEAQ. The CDR3 is 14 residues long. CDR3: CASSLGAGGYEAYF. CDR3 coding DNA: TGTGCCAGCAGCTTAGGGGCAGGGGGCTACGAAGCGTACTTC.

This clone came up once. This chain uses TRBV19 with TRBJ2-6; 8 positions agree with TRBD1. The trim removed 0 bases at V and 2 bases at J, leaving 6 bases unmatched. Per the germline V gene, CDR1 is LNHDA and CDR2 is SQIVND (reference sequence). The CDR3 length is 18 residues. CDR3 amino acids: CASSIDDRGGPGANVLTF. For the CDR3, the DNA is TGTGCCAGTAGTATAGATGACAGGGGAGGCCCTGGGGCCAACGTCCTGACTTTC.

The chain links TRBV6-1 to TRBJ1-4, with D uncertain. The germline CDR1 and CDR2 sequences are MNHNS and SASEGT. The CDR3 covers 16 residues. V was pared by 2 bases and J by 0 bases, with 10 bases between. The CDR3 sequence is CASSEWWGATNEKLFF. CDR3 nucleotide sequence: TGTGCCAGCAGTGAATGGTGGGGAGCAACTAATGAAAAACTGTTTTTT.

This clone appeared once. The chain employs TRBV27 and TRBJ2-1; 7 nucleotides match TRBD1. CDR1 is MNHEY, CDR2 SMNVEV, per germline (reference sequence). The J segment lost 3 bases and the V segment lost 7 bases, leaving 6 bases of the junction unmatched. The CDR3 totals 14 residues. Written as DNA, the CDR3 is TGTGCCAGCAAGCCGGGACAGTACTACAATGAGCAGTTCTTC. Its translation: CASKPGQYYNEQFF.

The chain carries TRBV5-8 and TRBJ1-5; D call uncertain. CDR1 SGHTS and CDR2 YDEGEE come from the germline V gene. With 4 bases removed from V and 5 bases from J, the gap between germline ends came to 13 bases. The CDR3 is 14 amino acids. This chain's CDR3 is CASSHIDIDQPQHF. The CDR3 DNA follows: TGTGCCAGCAGCCATATAGACATTGATCAGCCCCAGCATTTT.